These 23 T cell receptor beta chains were sequenced from one sample in a study of technical replicates of blood from several donors. The method was immunoSEQ multiplex PCR; TCRdb's version includes in-frame clones alone and lacks a portion of them. This sample yields under 95,000 clones, of which around 94% are seen a single time; 0.25% belongs to the top ten. Material: T cells isolated from PBMCs. The origin of the receptors is a human donor in good health.

V gene TRBV14 combines with J gene TRBJ2-2; maybe TRBD1 (5 bases). V gave up 5 bases and J gave up 1 base, with 11 bases separating them. Germline V gene data show CDR1 as SGHDN and CDR2 as FVKESK. There are 15 residues in the CDR3. The CDR3 spells CASSVRTQNTGELFF. The CDR3 DNA follows: TGTGCCAGCAGCGTCCGGACACAGAACACCGGGGAGCTGTTTTTT.

The chain employs TRBV6-1 and TRBJ1-1; no clear D. Trimming pared 0 bases from V and 0 bases from J, leaving 17 bases between. The CDR3 runs 18 residues. Germline CDR1 and CDR2: MNHNS and SASEGT. The chain's CDR3 is CASSEALRRVVLNTEAFF. DNA for the CDR3: TGTGCCAGCAGTGAAGCGCTTAGGAGGGTGGTTCTGAACACTGAAGCTTTCTTT.

The chain carries TRBV6-1 and TRBJ1-1; D not resolved. Between the trimmed V and J ends, which lost 8 bases and 5 bases, there was a span of 15 bases. The CDR3 totals 13 residues. The germline CDR1 and CDR2 sequences are MNHNS and SASEGT. The CDR3 spells CASLDLIGTEAFF. CDR3 coding DNA: TGTGCCAGCCTTGACCTGATCGGGACTGAAGCTTTCTTT.

The genes are TRBV5-1 and TRBJ2-5, with a possible D match to TRBD2 (5 bases). This CDR3 spans 14 amino acids. Germline CDR1 is SGHRS and CDR2 is YFSETQ. The V end was cut by 5 bases, the J end by 4 bases, with 15 bases between. CDR3 residues: CASSYTGNSETQYF. As DNA, the CDR3 is TGCGCCAGCAGTTATACCGGGAACTCAGAGACCCAGTACTTC.

The chain employs TRBV2 and TRBJ2-7, with D maybe TRBD1 (5 bases). There are 15 residues in the CDR3. In germline, CDR1 is SNHLY, CDR2 FYNNEI. V shed 1 base and J shed 2 bases, with 12 bases lying between them. CDR3 coding DNA: TGTGCCAGCAGTGAAGGGGCAGGGCCAACCTACGAGCAGTACTTC. It encodes CASSEGAGPTYEQYF.

The J gene is TRBJ1-2, the V gene TRBV19; tentatively, D is TRBD1 (5 bases). Germline V gives CDR1 LNHDA, CDR2 SQIVND (reference sequence). There are 14 residues in the CDR3. V lost 9 bases and J lost 3, with 17 bases in between. CDR3 protein: CASVRQSAHYGYTF. CDR3 sequence (DNA): TGTGCCAGCGTACGACAGTCAGCTCACTATGGCTACACCTTC.

The chain couples TRBV12-5 to TRBJ1-2; 7 nucleotides match TRBD1. The CDR3 has 15 amino acids. V shed 1 base and J 4 bases; nucleotides not matched to a gene: 6. Germline CDR1 LGHNT, CDR2 FRNRAP. The CDR3 DNA reads as TGTGCTAGTGGTTTGGCCCCGGGACAGATCTATGGCTACACCTTC. It translates to CASGLAPGQIYGYTF.

The V and J genes are TRBV28 and TRBJ2-7; 7 bases agree with TRBD1. Germline lookup yields CDR1 MDHEN and CDR2 SYDVKM. The CDR3 is made up of 14 amino acids. V lost 3 bases and J lost 4; bases outside the gene matches: 6. The CDR3, as DNA: TGTGCCAGCAGTTTGCCGTCCAGGGGGTACGAGCAGTACTTC. Protein sequence: CASSLPSRGYEQYF.

The J gene is TRBJ1-2, the V gene TRBV27; unclear D gene. The CDR3 covers 13 residues. V was trimmed by 3 bases and J by 3 bases, leaving 8 bases between them. Germline CDR1 reads MNHEY; CDR2 reads SMNVEV (reference sequence). The CDR3 DNA reads as TGTGCCAGCAGTTTTGGGCAGGACTATGGCTACACCTTC. It translates to CASSFGQDYGYTF.

The V and J genes are TRBV2 and TRBJ2-6, with D possibly TRBD2 on 5 matching bases. The V and J ends lost 8 bases and 2 bases respectively, with 13 bases between them. Germline V gene lookup returns CDR1 SNHLY and CDR2 FYNNEI. The CDR3 totals 15 residues. CDR3 amino acids: CASWRQFTGANVLTF. The DNA for the CDR3 is TGTGCCAGCTGGAGGCAGTTCACTGGGGCCAACGTCCTGACTTTC.

The chain couples TRBV19 to TRBJ2-1; D not certain. CDR1 is LNHDA and CDR2 is SQIVND in the germline V gene (reference sequence). The CDR3 totals 12 residues. Trimming removed 6 bases from V and 4 bases from J, with 7 bases in between. As DNA, the CDR3 is TGTGCCAGTAGGTCCCCGTACAATGAGCAGTTCTTC. This gives the protein CASRSPYNEQFF. Together with reference TRBV19 and TRBJ2-1, the CDR3 gives the full variable domain: DGGITQSPKYLFRKEGQNVTLSCEQNLNHDAMYWYRQDPGQGLRLIYYSQIVNDFQKGDIAEGYSVSREKKESFPLTVTSAQKNPTAFYLCASRSPYNEQFFGPGTRLTVL.

The genes are TRBV7-6 and TRBJ2-1, with no clear D. Germline CDR1 reads SGHVS; CDR2 reads FNYEAQ. V lost 3 bases and J 0 bases, leaving 15 bases between the germline ends. This CDR3 region has 17 residues. CDR3 sequence (DNA): TGTGCCAGCAGCTTTGGTTTGGCAACAAACTCCTACAATGAGCAGTTCTTC. Protein product: CASSFGLATNSYNEQFF.

The J gene is TRBJ1-1, the V gene TRBV29-1; unclear D gene. V lost 1 base, J lost 0 bases, and 6 bases lay in between. This CDR3 contains 13 residues. Germline CDR1 and CDR2: SQVTM and ANQGSEA. In DNA, the CDR3 is TGCAGCGTTGAAGGTCAGATGAACACTGAAGCTTTCTTT. It codes for CSVEGQMNTEAFF.

This chain links TRBV7-9 with TRBJ1-2; the match to TRBD1 covers 9 bases. Germline V gene sequence: CDR1 SEHNR, CDR2 FQNEAQ (reference sequence). The CDR3 is 17 amino acids. V shed 0 bases and J 3 bases; nucleotides not matched to a gene: 8. This CDR3 is CASSLASETGGHYGYTF. Here the CDR3 DNA reads TGTGCCAGCAGCTTAGCGTCGGAGACAGGGGGACACTATGGCTACACCTTC.

The chain has TRBV19 and TRBJ1-1, with 10 bases identical to TRBD1. CDR1 is LNHDA and CDR2 is SQIVND in the germline V gene (reference sequence). The CDR3 is 17 residues long. V lost 7 bases to trimming and J lost 7 bases; unmatched junction nucleotides: 18. Written as DNA, the CDR3 is TGTGCCAGTACCAGACCCCCGCCCAGACAGGGGGCTGGTGAAGCTTTCTTT. This translates into CASTRPPPRQGAGEAFF.

The CDR3 sequence: CASSPQARSVASGGNTDTQYF. The DNA of the CDR3 is TGTGCCAGCTCACCACAGGCTCGGTCCGTGGCTAGCGGGGGGAACACAGATACGCAGTATTTT. The genes are TRBV18 and TRBJ2-3, with 11 bases identical to TRBD2. Germline V gene sequence: CDR1 KGHSH, CDR2 LQKENI. This CDR3 has 21 residues. The J segment lost 2 bases and the V segment lost 1 base, leaving 17 bases of the junction unmatched. The full variable domain, with the rest looked up from reference TRBV18 and TRBJ2-3, is NAGVMQNPRHLVRRRGQEARLRCSPMKGHSHVYWYRQLPEEGLKFMVYLQKENIIDESGMPKERFSAEFPKEGPSILRIQQVVRGDSAAYFCASSPQARSVASGGNTDTQYFGPGTRLTVL.

The genes are TRBV2 and TRBJ2-1; no firm D call. The germline V gene has CDR1 SNHLY and CDR2 FYNNEI. Trimming pared 8 bases from V and 7 bases from J, leaving 9 bases between. The CDR3 loop spans 11 amino acids. The CDR3 region has the DNA TGTGCCAGCGAATACAGTAATGAGCAGTTCTTC. Translation gives CASEYSNEQFF.

The chain recombines TRBV6-6 with TRBJ2-7, with TRBD2 matching 13 bases. Trimming cost V 4 bases and J 3 bases; bases outside gene matches: 0. The length of the CDR3 is 14 residues. Per the germline V gene, CDR1 is MNHNY and CDR2 is SVGAGI (reference sequence). The CDR3 loop is CASSWTSGSYEQYF. The CDR3 nucleotides are TGTGCCAGCAGTTGGACTAGCGGGAGCTACGAGCAGTACTTC.

The rearrangement joins TRBV6-1 to TRBJ1-3; D remains ambiguous. The germline CDR1 and CDR2 sequences are MNHNS and SASEGT. The CDR3 length is 14 residues. V lost 6 bases and J lost 4, with 13 bases in between. In DNA form, the CDR3 reads TGTGCCAGCAGCGAACCTTGGGAGGGAAACACCATATATTTT. As protein: CASSEPWEGNTIYF.

The rearrangement links TRBV15 to TRBJ1-1; D is perhaps TRBD1 (5 bases). Germline CDR1 and CDR2: LNHNV and YYDKDF (reference sequence). The CDR3 is made up of 15 amino acids. The ends were cut back, 0 bases at V and 3 bases at J, with 11 bases in the middle. The CDR3 DNA follows: TGTGCCACCAGCAGAGATGGGGCGGCGGACACTGAAGCTTTCTTT. It yields the protein CATSRDGAADTEAFF.

A single count supports this clone. The chain joins TRBV29-1 to TRBJ2-7, with 9 bases that match TRBD1. The germline V gene encodes CDR1 SQVTM and CDR2 ANQGSEA. This CDR3 is 13 amino acids long. V shed 4 bases and J 4 bases; nucleotides not matched to a gene: 5. The CDR3 region is CSVVGDRVYEQYF. CDR3 coding DNA: TGCAGCGTTGTGGGGGACAGGGTTTACGAGCAGTACTTC.

The gene calls are TRBV25-1 and TRBJ1-2; D ambiguous. V was clipped by 5 bases and J by 5 bases, with 18 bases between them. CDR3 length: 15 residues. The germline V gene has CDR1 MGHDK and CDR2 SYGVNS. The CDR3 DNA follows: TGTGCCAGCAGTCATTTTGGTCAGGCTGAATATGGCTACACCTTC. Its translation: CASSHFGQAEYGYTF.

This clone was counted a single time. The chain carries TRBV9 and TRBJ1-4; no clear D. This CDR3 has 13 amino acids. Between the trimmed V and J ends, which lost 4 bases and 5 bases, there was a span of 9 bases. Germline V gives CDR1 SGDLS, CDR2 YYNGEE. CDR3 DNA: TGTGCCAGCAGCTGGACGGGGAATGAAAAACTGTTTTTT. Protein sequence: CASSWTGNEKLFF.